The clone carrying this T cell receptor (beta chain) has at least ten counts. The data were taken from a study of T-cell reconstitution after alpha-beta-depleted transplantation in children. Molecular barcoding with unique molecular identifiers was used for the TCRbeta library. TCRdb recomputed calls from the PCR reads with MiXCR, one row per CDR3 protein. The sample gives about 640,000 distinct CDR3 sequences, around 16% of which show up once; 1.1% is in the top ten. The sequences come from PBMCs from the stem cell graft donor, collected from the stem cell graft. This clonotype originated in a human donor who donated a stem cell graft to a child with acute myeloid leukemia.

The CDR3 reads CSAKPAGLAVYEQFF. The CDR3 DNA is TGCAGTGCTAAACCTGCGGGACTAGCGGTTTATGAGCAGTTCTTC. This sequence joins TRBV20-1 and TRBJ2-1; 11 positions match TRBD2. This CDR3 comprises 15 residues. Germline V gives CDR1 DFQATT, CDR2 SNEGSKA (reference sequence). Trimming removed 4 bases from V and 8 bases from J; junction bases left unmatched: 10.